This TCR beta chain was observed in a study of T cell clonotyping in hematopoietic cell transplantation. Assay used: immunoSEQ multiplex PCR; TCRdb lists only in-frame clones, some missing. The data hold some 2,200 clones, with 89% observed a single time. Trimming took off 3 bases at V and 9 bases at J, with 15 bases between the two ends. The CDR3 runs to 14 residues. Germline values: CDR1 MGHDK, CDR2 SYGVNS. The V call is TRBV25-1, the J call TRBJ2-1; D is possibly TRBD2 (5 bases). What was sequenced was peripheral blood mononuclear cells. This TCR derives from a man aged 35-49 years in good health. Some clones in this sample may be carry-over from other donors' samples. Here the CDR3 reads CASSESATRGEQFF. The CDR3 DNA follows: TGTGCCAGCAGTGAGTCGGCTACTAGAGGTGAGCAGTTCTTC.